This T cell receptor beta chain was obtained from a study of T cell responses to AZD1222 COVID-19 vaccine. Study-level points and caveats: Regions left unmutated in variants are reportedly the target of nearly half of spike-specific TCRs. Possibly, clonal diversity was underestimated; donors were largely white British and included more females. Compared with day 0, the breadth and depth of the Spike-specific TCR repertoire rose significantly after two doses of AZD1222.

The method was immunoSEQ multiplex PCR; TCRdb's version includes in-frame clones alone and lacks a portion of them. The table lists under 150,000 clones, approximately 89% of them singletons. Looked up from germline, CDR1 is SGHRS and CDR2 is YFSETQ. Trimming shortened V by 0 bases and J by 4 bases, and 7 bases separated the two germline ends. This CDR3 has 13 amino acids. With regard to this clone: Its target is not known. The same CDR3 can be traced to other DNA sequences in this sample.

Timing groups of about 4 and about 12 weeks for second doses were pooled. The TCR sequence derives from an adult who received the AZD1222 COVID-19 vaccine. The sequencing here drew on peripheral blood, taken 28 days after the second AZD1222 dose. The gene calls are TRBV5-1 and TRBJ1-2; no clear D gene. CDR3 bases: TGCGCCAGCAGCTTGGGAGGGAGCTATGGCTACACCTTC. Translated, it gives CASSLGGSYGYTF. The whole variable domain, remainder taken from reference TRBV5-1 and TRBJ1-2, is KAGVTQTPRYLIKTRGQQVTLSCSPISGHRSVSWYQQTPGQGLQFLFEYFSETQRNKGNFPGRFSGRQFSNSRSEMNVSTLELGDSALYLCASSLGGSYGYTFGSGTRLTVV.